Below, 26 T cell receptor beta chains from the same sample are listed, as sequenced in a study of beta chain features in type 1 diabetes. TCRB transcripts that were expressed got sequenced, as all of the isolated RNA had been reverse transcribed. TCRdb keeps only in-frame clones here, not all; method: immunoSEQ multiplex PCR. The table includes about 150,000 clones, more than 9.5% detected once. The sample was central memory CD4+ T cells from blood. The source is a man younger than 35 in good health.

The genes are TRBV5-4 and TRBJ1-3; D is possibly TRBD1 (6 bases). CDR3 length: 15 residues. In germline, CDR1 is SGHNT, CDR2 YYREEE (reference sequence). The V gene lost 1 base and the J gene lost 2 bases, with 10 bases spanning the gap. CDR3 nucleotide sequence: TGTGCCAGCAGCTTGTATTCAGGGGCTGGAAACACCATATATTTT. Protein product: CASSLYSGAGNTIYF.

The chain links TRBV9 to TRBJ2-3; D not certain. V lost 0 bases and J 6 bases, leaving 14 bases between the germline ends. The CDR3 covers 15 residues. Germline V gene lookup returns CDR1 SGDLS and CDR2 YYNGEE. CDR3 coding DNA: TGTGCCAGCAGCGTAGCCGGGCGCCGCCATGATACGCAGTATTTT. Protein sequence: CASSVAGRRHDTQYF.

The chain couples TRBV4-1 to TRBJ2-3; 9 nucleotides agree with TRBD1. The length of the CDR3 is 15 residues. Looked up from germline, CDR1 is MGHRA and CDR2 is YSYEKL. V shed 5 bases, J shed 2 bases, and the junction held 5 bases outside the gene matches. The CDR3 DNA reads as TGCGCCAGCAGCGTCGGGACAGGGTCCACAGATACGCAGTATTTT. It specifies CASSVGTGSTDTQYF.

The table lists this clone with a few counts. V usage is TRBV7-2 and J usage is TRBJ2-2; 9 bases agree with TRBD1. There are 15 residues in the CDR3. Per germline, CDR1 SGHTA and CDR2 FQGNSA. Trimming took 1 base from V and 4 from J; bases not matched to a gene: 1. The CDR3 spells CASSLVTGGTGELFF. CDR3 DNA: TGTGCCAGCAGCTTAGTGACAGGGGGCACCGGGGAGCTGTTTTTT. Drawing the rest from reference TRBV7-2 and TRBJ2-2, the complete variable domain is GAGVSQSPSNKVTEKGKDVELRCDPISGHTALYWYRQSLGQGLEFLIYFQGNSAPDKSGLPSDRFSAERTGGSVSTLTIQRTQQEDSAVYLCASSLVTGGTGELFFGEGSRLTVL.

With respect to this clone: At the DNA level, this CDR3 is encoded by other sequences in the same sample as well. The chain links TRBV14 to TRBJ2-7, with 7 bases lining up with TRBD1. The ends lost 3 bases at V and 2 bases at J; junction bases unmatched: 7. This CDR3 has 15 residues. The germline V gene has CDR1 SGHDN and CDR2 FVKESK. The chain's CDR3 is CASSHNRGGPYEQYF. In DNA, the CDR3 is TGTGCCAGCAGCCACAACAGGGGTGGACCCTACGAGCAGTACTTC.

This clone came up a few times. The rearrangement uses TRBV13 and TRBJ2-7; D is ambiguous. V lost 5 bases and J 7 bases, leaving 21 bases between the germline ends. This CDR3 region has 15 residues. Germline V gene sequence: CDR1 PRHDT, CDR2 FYEKMQ (reference sequence). CDR3 DNA sequence: TGTGCCAGCAGCCCGCTGGATGGCAATATTAGGGAGCAGTACTTC. This translates into CASSPLDGNIREQYF.

This clone was seen many times. CDR3 region: CASSPGQMVSETQYF. CDR3 nucleotides: TGTGCCAGCTCACCGGGGCAGATGGTTTCAGAGACCCAGTACTTC. V gene TRBV18 combines with J gene TRBJ2-5; the D gene is possibly TRBD1 (5 bases). CDR3 size: 15 residues. Germline CDR1 and CDR2: KGHSH and LQKENI. Trimming stripped 3 bases from V and 4 bases from J, with 15 bases between.

This rearrangement joins TRBV30 to TRBJ1-5, with 9 nucleotides matching TRBD1. The germline CDR1 and CDR2 sequences are GTSNPN and SVGIG (reference sequence). V shed 4 bases, J shed 6 bases, and the junction held 4 bases outside the gene matches. The CDR3 sequence is 13 residues long. In DNA, the CDR3 is TGTGCCTGGACGACAGGGGGAAGTCAGCCCCAGCATTTT. Protein: CAWTTGGSQPQHF.

The rearrangement joins TRBV7-2 to TRBJ2-1, with 7 nucleotides matching TRBD2. The CDR3 consists of 17 residues. J lost 4 bases, V lost 3 bases, and 12 bases had no gene match. The germline V gene has CDR1 SGHTA and CDR2 FQGNSA. DNA of the CDR3: TGTGCCAGCAGCTTCCGCGGGAGTGGCCCTTCATACAATGAGCAGTTCTTC. It specifies CASSFRGSGPSYNEQFF.

V gene TRBV5-6 combines with J gene TRBJ1-2; D is uncertain. CDR1 SGHDT and CDR2 YYEEEE come from the germline V gene. Trimming shortened V by 4 bases and J by 0 bases, and 7 bases separated the two germline ends. The CDR3 totals 13 residues. CDR3 nucleotide sequence: TGTGCCAGCAGCCTGAGGCCTAACTATGGCTACACCTTC. Protein product: CASSLRPNYGYTF.

Only a few counts were recorded for this clone. The chain employs TRBV4-2 and TRBJ2-5; a weak D match, TRBD1 (5 bases). The CDR3 length is 14 residues. V gave up 1 base and J gave up 5 bases, with 11 bases separating them. Germline values: CDR1 LGHNA, CDR2 YNFKEQ. The CDR3: CASSQGPGQETQYF. In DNA, the CDR3 is TGTGCCAGCAGCCAAGGGCCAGGGCAGGAGACCCAGTACTTC.

As for this clone: One end of the junction is discordant with germline, which a read error may explain. The V gene is TRBV7-7, the J gene TRBJ1-3; no firm D call. This CDR3 comprises 13 residues. Germline V gene lookup returns CDR1 SSHAT and CDR2 FNYEAQ (reference sequence). The CDR3 here is CASSSGAGNTIYF. CDR3 coding DNA: TGTGCTAGCAGTTCGGGTGCTGGAAACACCATATATTTT.

This clone was seen a few times. This chain links TRBV27 with TRBJ1-5, with a possible D match to TRBD1 (5 bases). Trimming took off 6 bases at V and 7 bases at J, with 22 bases between the two ends. Germline loops: CDR1 MNHEY, CDR2 SMNVEV (reference sequence). The CDR3 is 16 amino acids. CDR3 in DNA: TGTGCCAGCAGGGAGAAAATGGGGCAGGGTAGCCAGCCCCAGCATTTT. Its protein is CASREKMGQGSQPQHF.

The chain combines TRBV5-1 with TRBJ1-2, with D possibly TRBD1 on 6 matching bases. CDR1 is SGHRS and CDR2 is YFSETQ in the germline V gene. This CDR3 is built from 15 residues. The V and J ends lost 3 bases and 4 bases respectively, with 16 bases between them. The CDR3 loop reads CASSSNRAASYGYTF. CDR3 bases: TGCGCCAGCAGCTCAAACAGGGCGGCCAGCTATGGCTACACCTTC.

This clone was detected only a few times. This chain links TRBV28 with TRBJ1-5, with D perhaps TRBD1 (5 bases). Germline V gene sequence: CDR1 MDHEN, CDR2 SYDVKM. Trimming pared 3 bases from V and 6 bases from J, leaving 18 bases between. The length of the CDR3 is 16 residues. As DNA, the CDR3 is TGTGCCAGCAGTTTTTCGTCCGCAGGGAGCGGTCAGCCCCAGCATTTT. Protein product: CASSFSSAGSGQPQHF.

V usage is TRBV6-6 and J usage is TRBJ2-2; possibly TRBD1 for D (5 bases). There are 12 residues in the CDR3. Germline V gives CDR1 MNHNY, CDR2 SVGAGI (reference sequence). Trimming removed 5 bases at V and 5 bases at J, with 6 bases between. The CDR3 reads CASSDSTGELFF. The CDR3 DNA sequence: TGTGCCAGCAGTGACAGTACCGGGGAGCTGTTTTTT.

CDR3 protein: CATSRSGYEQYF. In DNA, the CDR3 is TGTGCCACCTCTAGGTCGGGGTACGAGCAGTACTTC. The gene calls are TRBV28 and TRBJ2-7, with D perhaps TRBD2 (5 bases). Between the trimmed V and J ends, which lost 10 bases and 4 bases, there was a span of 14 bases. The germline CDR1 and CDR2 sequences are MDHEN and SYDVKM. The CDR3 runs to 12 residues.

This clone was counted a few times. This chain joins TRBV6-5 and TRBJ2-1; 11 bases match TRBD1. CDR3 length: 15 amino acids. V lost 8 bases, J lost 7 bases, and 10 bases stayed unmatched. Germline CDR1 MNHEY, CDR2 SVGAGI. CDR3 sequence reads: CASRTRTGGENEQFF. The CDR3 nucleotides are TGTGCCAGCCGAACGAGGACAGGGGGCGAGAATGAGCAGTTCTTC.

The chain links TRBV5-1 to TRBJ2-6, with D tentatively TRBD1 (5 bases). Germline loops: CDR1 SGHRS, CDR2 YFSETQ. CDR3 length equals 16 residues. V lost 4 bases to trimming and J lost 0 bases, with 11 bases between them. This CDR3 is CASSEDSYSGANVLTF. The DNA for the CDR3 is TGCGCCAGCAGCGAAGACAGTTACTCTGGGGCCAACGTCCTGACTTTC.

This clone was detected many times. This chain links TRBV7-2 with TRBJ2-3, with D perhaps matching TRBD2 (6 bases). The V gene's germline CDR1 is SGHTA and CDR2 FQGNSA. The CDR3 extends over 14 amino acids. The germline V and J ends were trimmed by 2 bases and 4 bases, with 10 bases remaining between them. The CDR3 sequence: CASSLWLASDTQYF. The CDR3 DNA reads TGTGCCAGCAGCTTATGGCTAGCGTCAGATACGCAGTATTTT.

The J gene is TRBJ1-2, the V gene TRBV9; 8 bases align to TRBD1. Trimming removed 0 bases from V and 7 bases from J; junction bases left unmatched: 8. This CDR3 is built from 15 residues. Germline V lookup: CDR1 SGDLS, CDR2 YYNGEE. CDR3 sequence: CASSVGGRGPGGYTF. CDR3 bases: TGTGCCAGCAGCGTAGGAGGCAGGGGGCCCGGTGGCTACACCTTC.

This rearrangement joins TRBV18 to TRBJ2-5; 10 positions match TRBD2. The CDR3 sequence is 16 residues long. Trimming at V came to 4 bases and at J to 4 bases, leaving 9 bases not matched to a gene. CDR1 and CDR2 (germline): KGHSH, LQKENI. CDR3 DNA sequence: TGTGCCAGCTCACTCGGACTACTAGCGGGACGAGAGACCCAGTACTTC. This codes for CASSLGLLAGRETQYF.

The CDR3 loop is CASSSLMGPYEQYF. CDR3 DNA: TGTGCCAGCAGTTCCCTGATGGGCCCCTACGAGCAGTACTTC. The rearrangement links TRBV14 to TRBJ2-7; unclear D gene. Germline V gene sequence: CDR1 SGHDN, CDR2 FVKESK. Trimming removed 6 bases at V and 2 bases at J, with 14 bases between. The CDR3 consists of 14 residues.

The table lists this clone with a few counts. The chain couples TRBV5-1 to TRBJ2-3; possibly TRBD1 or TRBD2 for D (5 bases each). Trimming shortened V by 3 bases and J by 4 bases, and 15 bases separated the two germline ends. Germline V gene lookup returns CDR1 SGHRS and CDR2 YFSETQ. The CDR3 is made up of 15 amino acids. In DNA form, the CDR3 reads TGCGCCAGCAGCTCCGGGCTAATGGGGGCAGATACGCAGTATTTT. It yields the protein CASSSGLMGADTQYF.

This clone was observed at least ten times. The chain employs TRBV18 and TRBJ2-2; TRBD2 matches 10 bases. The CDR3 spans 18 residues. V was pared by 2 bases and J by 4 bases, with 10 bases of the junction left unmatched. Germline lookup yields CDR1 KGHSH and CDR2 LQKENI. DNA of the CDR3: TGTGCCAGCTCACCAAGGGCTAGCGGGAGCGCTGTCACCGGGGAGCTGTTTTTT. This translates into CASSPRASGSAVTGELFF.

As concerns this clone: Within the sample, other DNA sequences also encode this same CDR3. The chain links TRBV6-6 to TRBJ2-1, with 9 positions matching TRBD2. J gave up 6 bases and V 0 bases, and 6 bases lay outside the gene matches. There are 16 residues in the CDR3. Germline V gene sequence: CDR1 MNHNY, CDR2 SVGAGI (reference sequence). CDR3 in DNA: TGTGCCAGCAGTTACTCGGGCGGGAGGGCCCTCAATGAGCAGTTCTTC. Translated: CASSYSGGRALNEQFF.